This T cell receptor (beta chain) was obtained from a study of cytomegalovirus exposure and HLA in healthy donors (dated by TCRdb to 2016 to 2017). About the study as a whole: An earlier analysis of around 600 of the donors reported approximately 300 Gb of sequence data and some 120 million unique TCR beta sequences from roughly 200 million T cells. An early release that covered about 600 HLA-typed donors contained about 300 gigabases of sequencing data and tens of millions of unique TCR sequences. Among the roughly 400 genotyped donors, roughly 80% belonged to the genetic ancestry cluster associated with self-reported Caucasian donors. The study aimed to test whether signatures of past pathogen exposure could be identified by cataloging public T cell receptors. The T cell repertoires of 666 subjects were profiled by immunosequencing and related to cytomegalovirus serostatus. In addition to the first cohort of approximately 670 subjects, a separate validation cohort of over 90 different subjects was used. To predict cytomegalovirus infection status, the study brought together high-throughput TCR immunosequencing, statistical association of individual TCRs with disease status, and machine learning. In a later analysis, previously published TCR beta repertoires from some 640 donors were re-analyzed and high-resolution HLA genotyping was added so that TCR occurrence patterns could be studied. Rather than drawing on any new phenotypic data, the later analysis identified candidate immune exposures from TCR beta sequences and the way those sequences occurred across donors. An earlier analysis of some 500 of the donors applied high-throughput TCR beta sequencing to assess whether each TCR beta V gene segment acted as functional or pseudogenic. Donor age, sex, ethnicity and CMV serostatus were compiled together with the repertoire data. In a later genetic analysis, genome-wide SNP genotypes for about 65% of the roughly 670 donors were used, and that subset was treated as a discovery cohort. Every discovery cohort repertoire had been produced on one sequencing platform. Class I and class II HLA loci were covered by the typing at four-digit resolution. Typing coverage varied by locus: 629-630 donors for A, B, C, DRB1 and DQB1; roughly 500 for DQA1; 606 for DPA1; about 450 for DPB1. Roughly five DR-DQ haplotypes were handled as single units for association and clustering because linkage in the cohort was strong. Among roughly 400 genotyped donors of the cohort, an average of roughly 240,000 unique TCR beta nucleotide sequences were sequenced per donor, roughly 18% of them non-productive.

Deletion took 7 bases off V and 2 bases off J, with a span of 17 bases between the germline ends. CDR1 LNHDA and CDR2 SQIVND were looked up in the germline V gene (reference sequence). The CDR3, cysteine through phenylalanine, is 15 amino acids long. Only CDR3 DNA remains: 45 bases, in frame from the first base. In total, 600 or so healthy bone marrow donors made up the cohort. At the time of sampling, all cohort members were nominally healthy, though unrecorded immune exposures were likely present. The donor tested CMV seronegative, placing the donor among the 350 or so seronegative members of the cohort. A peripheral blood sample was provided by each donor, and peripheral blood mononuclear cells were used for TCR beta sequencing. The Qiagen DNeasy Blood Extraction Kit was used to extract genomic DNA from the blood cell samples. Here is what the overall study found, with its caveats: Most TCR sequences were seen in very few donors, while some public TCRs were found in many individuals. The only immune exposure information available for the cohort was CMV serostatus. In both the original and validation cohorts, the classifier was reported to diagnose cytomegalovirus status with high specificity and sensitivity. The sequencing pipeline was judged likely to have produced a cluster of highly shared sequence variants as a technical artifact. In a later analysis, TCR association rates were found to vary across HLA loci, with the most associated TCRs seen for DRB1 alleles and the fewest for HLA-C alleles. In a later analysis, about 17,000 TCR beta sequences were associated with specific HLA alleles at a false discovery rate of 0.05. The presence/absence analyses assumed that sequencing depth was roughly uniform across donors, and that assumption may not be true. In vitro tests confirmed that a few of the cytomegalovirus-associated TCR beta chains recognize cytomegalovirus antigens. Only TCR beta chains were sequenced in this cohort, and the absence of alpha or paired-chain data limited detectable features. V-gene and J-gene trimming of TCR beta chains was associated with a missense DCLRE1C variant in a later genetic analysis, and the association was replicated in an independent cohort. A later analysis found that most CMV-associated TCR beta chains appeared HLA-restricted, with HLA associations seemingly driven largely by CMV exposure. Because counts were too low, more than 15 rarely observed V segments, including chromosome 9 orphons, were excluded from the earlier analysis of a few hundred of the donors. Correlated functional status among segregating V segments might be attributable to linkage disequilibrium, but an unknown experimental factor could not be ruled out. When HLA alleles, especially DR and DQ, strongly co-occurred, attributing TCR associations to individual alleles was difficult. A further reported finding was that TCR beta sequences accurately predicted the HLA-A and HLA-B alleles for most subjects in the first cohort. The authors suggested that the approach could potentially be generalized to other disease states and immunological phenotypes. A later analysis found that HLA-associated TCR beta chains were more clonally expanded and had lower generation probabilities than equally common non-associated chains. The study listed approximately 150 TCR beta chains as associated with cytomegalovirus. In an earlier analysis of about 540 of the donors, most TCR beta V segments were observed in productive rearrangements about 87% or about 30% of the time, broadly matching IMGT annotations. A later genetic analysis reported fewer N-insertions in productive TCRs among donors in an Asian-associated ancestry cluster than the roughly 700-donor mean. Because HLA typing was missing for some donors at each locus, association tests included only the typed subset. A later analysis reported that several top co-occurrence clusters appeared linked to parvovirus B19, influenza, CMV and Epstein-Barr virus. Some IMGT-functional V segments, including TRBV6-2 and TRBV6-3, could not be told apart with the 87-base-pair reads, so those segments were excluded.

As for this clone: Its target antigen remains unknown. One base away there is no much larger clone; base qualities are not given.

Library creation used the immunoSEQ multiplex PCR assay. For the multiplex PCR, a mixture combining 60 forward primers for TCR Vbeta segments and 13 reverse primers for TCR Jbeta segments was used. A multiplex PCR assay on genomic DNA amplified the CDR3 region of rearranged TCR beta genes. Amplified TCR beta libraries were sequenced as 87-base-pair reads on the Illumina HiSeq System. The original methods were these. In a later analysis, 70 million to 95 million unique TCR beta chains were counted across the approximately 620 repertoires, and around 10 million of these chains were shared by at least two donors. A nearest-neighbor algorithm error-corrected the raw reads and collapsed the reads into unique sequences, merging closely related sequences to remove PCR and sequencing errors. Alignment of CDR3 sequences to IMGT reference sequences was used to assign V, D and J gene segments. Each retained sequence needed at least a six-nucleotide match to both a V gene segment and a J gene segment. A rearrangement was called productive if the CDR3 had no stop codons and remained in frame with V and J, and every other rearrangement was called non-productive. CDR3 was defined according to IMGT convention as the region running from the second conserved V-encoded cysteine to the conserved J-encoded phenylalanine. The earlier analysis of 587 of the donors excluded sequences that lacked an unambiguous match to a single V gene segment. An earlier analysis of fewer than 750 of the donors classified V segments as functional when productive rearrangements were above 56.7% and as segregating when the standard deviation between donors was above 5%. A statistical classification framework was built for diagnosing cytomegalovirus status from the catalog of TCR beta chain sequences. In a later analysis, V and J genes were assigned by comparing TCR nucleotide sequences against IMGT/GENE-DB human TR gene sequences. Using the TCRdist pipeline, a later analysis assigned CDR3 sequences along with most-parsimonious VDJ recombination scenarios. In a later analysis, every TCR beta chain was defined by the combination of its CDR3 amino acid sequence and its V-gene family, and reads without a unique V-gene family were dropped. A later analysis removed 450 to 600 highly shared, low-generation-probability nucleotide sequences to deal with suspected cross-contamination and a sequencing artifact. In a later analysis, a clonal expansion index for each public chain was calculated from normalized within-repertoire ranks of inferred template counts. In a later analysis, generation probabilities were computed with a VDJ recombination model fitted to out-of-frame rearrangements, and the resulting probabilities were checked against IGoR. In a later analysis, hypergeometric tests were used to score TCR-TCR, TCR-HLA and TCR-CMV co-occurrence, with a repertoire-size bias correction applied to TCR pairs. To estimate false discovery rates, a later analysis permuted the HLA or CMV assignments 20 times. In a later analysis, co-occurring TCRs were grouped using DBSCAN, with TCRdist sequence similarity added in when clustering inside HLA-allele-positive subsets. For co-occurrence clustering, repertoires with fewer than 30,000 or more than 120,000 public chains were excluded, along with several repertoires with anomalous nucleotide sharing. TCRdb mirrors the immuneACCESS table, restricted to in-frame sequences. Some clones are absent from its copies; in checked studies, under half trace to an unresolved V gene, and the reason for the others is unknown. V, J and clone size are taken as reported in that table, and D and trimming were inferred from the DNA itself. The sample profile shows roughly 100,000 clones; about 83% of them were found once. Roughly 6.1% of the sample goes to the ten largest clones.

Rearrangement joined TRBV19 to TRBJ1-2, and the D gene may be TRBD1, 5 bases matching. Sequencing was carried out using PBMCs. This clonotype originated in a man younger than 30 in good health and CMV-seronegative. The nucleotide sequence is TGTGCCAGTAACTATCCAGGGCGGGGGAACTATGGCTACACCTTC. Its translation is CASNYPGRGNYGYTF.